Each of the 23 T cell receptor beta chains below was sequenced from the same sample in a study of beta chain features in type 1 diabetes. Since all of the isolated RNA was reverse transcribed, expressed TCRB transcripts were what got sequenced. Profiled with immunoSEQ multiplex PCR; TCRdb holds only in-frame clones, not every one. The data contain 150,000 to 190,000 clones, around 10% of them seen just once; the ten biggest clones take up about 2%. The sample comprised central memory CD4+ T cells from blood. These receptors all come from a man aged 18 to 29 in good health.

The V call is TRBV6-5, the J call TRBJ1-2; D is uncertain. This CDR3 contains 12 residues. The V end lost 0 bases, the J end lost 11 bases, and 10 bases lay between the germline ends. The germline CDR1 and CDR2 sequences are MNHEY and SVGAGI. In nucleotides, the CDR3 is TGTGCCAGCAGTTACTCGAATGGCGGGTACACCTTC. Translation gives CASSYSNGGYTF.

This clone came up a few times. The chain recombines TRBV10-3 with TRBJ2-3; the D gene is possibly TRBD2 (5 bases). V was clipped by 2 bases and J by 0 bases, with 9 bases between them. Looked up from germline, CDR1 is ENHRY and CDR2 is SYGVKD. This CDR3 spans 15 amino acids. The CDR3 here is CAISEPQRSTDTQYF. The CDR3 region has the DNA TGTGCCATCAGTGAGCCCCAGCGGAGCACAGATACGCAGTATTTT.

This clone was detected a few times. The chain couples TRBV29-1 to TRBJ2-7; D gene ambiguous. Germline V gives CDR1 SQVTM, CDR2 ANQGSEA. V lost 1 base, J lost 3 bases, and 7 bases lay in between. This CDR3 has 12 amino acids. The CDR3 spells CSVEAQNYEQYF. The CDR3 coding sequence is TGCAGCGTTGAAGCACAGAACTACGAGCAGTACTTC.

This clone has just a few counts. The rearrangement links TRBV7-3 to TRBJ2-3, with no clear D. Trimming removed 5 bases from V and 0 bases from J, with 6 bases in between. In germline, CDR1 is SGHTA, CDR2 FQGTGA. This CDR3 has 13 residues. In DNA form, the CDR3 reads TGTGCCAGCAGCCCTCTTAGCACAGATACGCAGTATTTT. Translation: CASSPLSTDTQYF. Drawing the rest from reference TRBV7-3 and TRBJ2-3, the complete variable domain is GAGVSQTPSNKVTEKGKYVELRCDPISGHTALYWYRQSLGQGPEFLIYFQGTGAADDSGLPNDRFFAVRPEGSVSTLKIQRTERGDSAVYLCASSPLSTDTQYFGPGTRLTVL.

This clone was counted a few times. The chain employs TRBV29-1 and TRBJ2-1; 8 bases are shared with TRBD1. Germline CDR1 is SQVTM and CDR2 is ANQGSEA. V was clipped by 7 bases and J by 4 bases; unmatched bases: 12. This CDR3 spans 15 amino acids. CDR3 protein: CSGSLDRGLYNEQFF. CDR3 sequence (DNA): TGCAGCGGTTCTCTCGACAGGGGCTTATACAATGAGCAGTTCTTC.

Only a few counts were recorded for this clone. V gene TRBV5-6 combines with J gene TRBJ2-3; D might be TRBD1 (5 bases). V was cut by 5 bases and J by 1 base, with 17 bases left in between. The CDR3 covers 16 residues. Germline-derived CDR1 and CDR2 are SGHDT and YYEEEE. CDR3 protein: CASSLGRVTGTDTQYF. For the CDR3, the DNA is TGTGCCAGCAGTCTCGGAAGGGTGACAGGCACAGATACGCAGTATTTT.

This clone was detected only a few times. The CDR3: CASSQASGEETQYF. The DNA of the CDR3 is TGTGCCAGCAGCCAAGCTAGCGGGGAAGAGACCCAGTACTTC. This chain joins TRBV4-2 and TRBJ2-5, with 9 bases matching TRBD2. Per germline, CDR1 LGHNA and CDR2 YNFKEQ. The CDR3 totals 14 residues. V shed 1 base, J shed 3 bases, and the junction held 0 bases outside the gene matches.

This clone appeared a few times. The rearrangement joins TRBV7-2 to TRBJ1-2; D is uncertain. V was clipped by 4 bases and J by 5 bases, with 11 bases between them. The CDR3 contains 13 residues. Germline CDR1 and CDR2: SGHTA and FQGNSA. The CDR3 loop is CASSSGVRYGYTF. CDR3 DNA: TGTGCCAGCAGCTCCGGGGTACGGTATGGCTACACCTTC.

The genes are TRBV29-1 and TRBJ2-5, with a weak D call TRBD2 (5 bases). V dropped 8 bases and J dropped 2 bases, with 12 bases sitting between them. The CDR3 contains 12 residues. In germline, CDR1 is SQVTM, CDR2 ANQGSEA. CDR3 region: CSTGMVQETQYF. Written as DNA, the CDR3 is TGCAGCACCGGGATGGTTCAAGAGACCCAGTACTTC.

V and J are TRBV7-2 and TRBJ2-1; TRBD2 agrees at 8 bases. Germline V lookup: CDR1 SGHTA, CDR2 FQGNSA. J was trimmed by 4 bases and V by 5 bases; bases with no gene match: 10. This CDR3 is built from 16 residues. The CDR3 bases are TGTGCCAGCAGCCCATTTTCTAGCGGGCGGTACAATGAGCAGTTCTTC. Protein sequence: CASSPFSSGRYNEQFF.

This clone appeared a few times. The rearrangement joins TRBV9 to TRBJ2-7; 10 bases are a match to TRBD2. The V segment lost 4 bases and the J segment 3 bases; nucleotides outside the gene matches: 7. This CDR3 spans 15 amino acids. From germline, CDR1 is SGDLS and CDR2 YYNGEE. This CDR3 is CASSPPSGGDYEQYF. The CDR3 nucleotides are TGTGCCAGCAGCCCCCCTAGCGGGGGTGACTACGAGCAGTACTTC.

The chain recombines TRBV19 with TRBJ2-2; D ambiguous. V lost 5 bases to trimming and J lost 6 bases, with 7 bases between them. The CDR3 totals 12 residues. Per the germline V gene, CDR1 is LNHDA and CDR2 is SQIVND (reference sequence). The CDR3 is CASSFRSGELFF. DNA of the CDR3: TGTGCCAGTAGTTTTCGTTCCGGGGAGCTGTTTTTT.

The sample holds a few counts of this clone. The chain carries TRBV11-1 and TRBJ2-1; TRBD2 aligns across 15 bases. The CDR3 spans 17 residues. CDR1 and CDR2 (germline): SGHAT, FQDESV (reference sequence). The junction had 9 bases not matched to a gene; V was cut back by 4 bases and J by 8 bases. CDR3 in DNA: TGTGCCAGCAGCTCCAAAGGGACTAGCGGGAGGACGTATGAGCAGTTCTTC. Amino acid sequence: CASSSKGTSGRTYEQFF. Full variable domain (outside the CDR3, taken from reference TRBV11-1 and TRBJ2-1): EAEVAQSPRYKITEKSQAVAFWCDPISGHATLYWYRQILGQGPELLVQFQDESVVDDSQLPKDRFSAERLKGVDSTLKIQPAELGDSAMYLCASSSKGTSGRTYEQFFGPGTRLTVL.

The rearrangement uses TRBV9 and TRBJ2-5; 10 bases align to TRBD1. Germline CDR1 reads SGDLS; CDR2 reads YYNGEE. This CDR3 contains 14 residues. J was trimmed by 3 bases and V by 2 bases; bases with no gene match: 1. CDR3 protein: CASSVGQGKETQYF. In nucleotides, the CDR3 is TGTGCCAGCAGCGTGGGACAGGGGAAAGAGACCCAGTACTTC.

This clone was picked up many times. The junction shows a germline mismatch at one end, possibly a read error. V and J are TRBV30 and TRBJ1-1; no definite D call. CDR1 and CDR2 (germline): GTSNPN, SVGIG (reference sequence). The length of the CDR3 is 15 residues. CDR3 coding DNA: TGTGCCTGGAGTGTACTGTGGGGTATGAAGACTGAAGCTTTCTTT. Its protein product is CAWSVLWGMKTEAFF. Supplemented by reference TRBV30 and TRBJ1-1, the full variable domain reads SQTIHQWPATLVQPVGSPLSLECTVEGTSNPNLYWYRQAAGRGLQLLFYSVGIGQISSEVPQNLSASRPQDRQFILSSKKLLLSDSGFYLCAWSVLWGMKTEAFFGQGTRLTVV.

The chain couples TRBV5-1 to TRBJ2-3, with TRBD2 matching 7 bases. The CDR3 has 14 amino acids. The V and J ends lost 7 bases and 2 bases, in that order; junction bases with no gene match: 7. CDR1 and CDR2 from the germline V gene are SGHRS and YFSETQ. CDR3 sequence (DNA): TGCGCCAGCGCGAAGCTAGCGGCCACAGATACGCAGTATTTT. Its protein product is CASAKLAATDTQYF.

This clone was counted between two and nine times. A single base separates this from a much larger clone, so it may be a read error. This CDR3 is also generated by other DNA sequences in the sample. The V and J genes are TRBV30 and TRBJ2-7; 7 bases are shared with TRBD1. Germline CDR1 is GTSNPN and CDR2 is SVGIG (reference sequence). CDR3 length equals 13 residues. V lost 7 bases, J lost 7 bases, and 13 bases stayed unmatched. CDR3: CASKTGWAEEQYF. The DNA for the CDR3 is TGTGCCTCAAAGACAGGGTGGGCCGAGGAGCAGTACTTC.

This chain joins TRBV6-1 and TRBJ1-4; perhaps TRBD1 as D (5 bases). The V end was cut by 7 bases, the J end by 2 bases, with 11 bases between. The CDR3 runs 14 residues. The germline CDR1 and CDR2 sequences are MNHNS and SASEGT. CDR3 protein: CASMMGPTNEKLFF. DNA of the CDR3: TGTGCCAGCATGATGGGACCGACTAATGAAAAACTGTTTTTT.

The chain has TRBV7-2 and TRBJ1-2, with unresolved D. V was cut by 8 bases and J by 3 bases, with 16 bases left in between. The CDR3 loop spans 14 amino acids. Germline CDR1 is SGHTA and CDR2 is FQGNSA. The CDR3 spells CASRSVREYYGYTF. The DNA for the CDR3 is TGTGCCAGCCGGTCAGTGCGGGAGTACTATGGCTACACCTTC.

This clone showed up just a few times. The CDR3, as DNA: TGTGCCAGCGCAGGACAGGGAAAAAACATTCAGTACTTC. This encodes CASAGQGKNIQYF. The chain recombines TRBV9 with TRBJ2-4; 8 nucleotides match TRBD1. CDR3 length: 13 amino acids. Per the germline V gene, CDR1 is SGDLS and CDR2 is YYNGEE. V shed 7 bases and J 4 bases; nucleotides not matched to a gene: 4. The entire variable domain, with the rest obtained from reference TRBV9 and TRBJ2-4, is as follows: DSGVTQTPKHLITATGQRVTLRCSPRSGDLSVYWYQQSLDQGLQFLIQYYNGEERAKGNILERFSAQQFPDLHSELNLSSLELGDSALYFCASAGQGKNIQYFGAGTRLSVL.

CDR3 nucleotide sequence: TGTGCCAGCAGTCTCCAGGGGGGCAGGAGCACAGATACGCAGTATTTT. Protein: CASSLQGGRSTDTQYF. This chain joins TRBV9 and TRBJ2-3; D possibly corresponds to TRBD1 (7 bases). V lost 5 bases and J 0 bases, leaving 16 bases between the germline ends. Germline V gene lookup returns CDR1 SGDLS and CDR2 YYNGEE. The CDR3 length is 16 residues.

This clone has a count of ten or more. The rearrangement joins TRBV29-1 to TRBJ1-6; TRBD1 agrees at 7 bases. After removal of 6 bases from V and 8 bases from J, the junction contained 10 bases not matched to a gene. Germline assignment: CDR1 SQVTM and CDR2 ANQGSEA. This CDR3 comprises 14 residues. The CDR3 DNA reads as TGCAGCGTCATGGACAGGTCTGTGGATTCACCCCTCCACTTT. Amino acid sequence: CSVMDRSVDSPLHF.

This clone came up a few times. The rearrangement joins TRBV2 to TRBJ2-3; no definite D call. The CDR3 sequence is 13 residues long. V dropped 1 base and J dropped 4 bases, with 6 bases sitting between them. Germline CDR1 SNHLY, CDR2 FYNNEI. The DNA of the CDR3 is TGTGCCAGCAGTGAAGGGGGTGCAGATACGCAGTATTTT. This gives the protein CASSEGGADTQYF.